A single sample gave rise to the 23 T cell receptor beta chains below, sequenced in a study of T-cell memory formation after mild COVID-19. TCRdb re-derived calls from the 5' RACE reads in MiXCR, one entry per CDR3 protein. The sample yields under 250,000 distinct CDR3 sequences, 9.5% seen once. Sequencing was carried out using PBMCs or a T cell subset sorted from them (not recorded which). All receptors derive from a man aged 18 to 35 who had mild COVID-19 (a few samples of this study predate the infection). Cell type and time point are not known.

This clonotype was counted at least ten times. The CDR3 loop reads CATELAGDPNEQFF. For the CDR3, the DNA is TGTGCCACCGAACTAGCGGGGGACCCCAATGAGCAGTTCTTC. The rearrangement uses TRBV6-2 or TRBV6-3 and TRBJ2-1; 11 positions match TRBD2. The germline CDR1 and CDR2 sequences are MNHEY and SVGEGT. The CDR3 has 14 residues. With V trimmed by 10 bases and J by 6 bases, 8 bases remained unmatched.

This clonotype was detected only a few times. The V gene is TRBV6-6, the J gene TRBJ2-1; 9 nucleotides agree with TRBD1. The junction had 12 bases not matched to a gene; V was cut back by 6 bases and J by 9 bases. This CDR3 is 15 amino acids long. CDR1 MNHNY and CDR2 SVGAGI come from the germline V gene (reference sequence). This CDR3 is CASSPPDRGVSEQFF. CDR3 sequence (DNA): TGTGCCAGCAGCCCCCCGGACAGGGGAGTTAGTGAGCAGTTCTTC.

The chain has TRBV7-2 and TRBJ1-2; TRBD1 is a possible D gene (6 bases). CDR3 length equals 13 residues. From germline, CDR1 is SGHTA and CDR2 FQGNSA. V was cut by 0 bases and J by 7 bases, with 9 bases left in between. The CDR3 DNA sequence: TGTGCCAGCAGCTTAGCCACAGGGAGTGGCTACACCTTC. The encoded protein is CASSLATGSGYTF.

V gene TRBV20-1 combines with J gene TRBJ1-1; tentatively, D is TRBD1 (6 bases). Trimming stripped 5 bases from V and 0 bases from J, with 10 bases between. CDR1 and CDR2 from the germline V gene are DFQATT and SNEGSKA (reference sequence). The CDR3 sequence is 13 residues long. CDR3 in DNA: TGCAGTGCTCAGGGGTCTTTGAACACTGAAGCTTTCTTT. It encodes CSAQGSLNTEAFF.

This rearrangement joins TRBV11-2 to TRBJ1-1; the D gene is possibly TRBD1 (5 bases). V lost 3 bases to trimming and J lost 1 base, with 9 bases between them. Germline V CDR1 and CDR2: SGHAT, FQNNGV. The CDR3 runs 14 residues. The DNA of the CDR3 is TGTGCCAGCAGCTTTCTCGGGGGGAACACTGAAGCTTTCTTT. As protein: CASSFLGGNTEAFF. Complete variable domain (other parts from reference TRBV11-2 and TRBJ1-1): EAGVAQSPRYKIIEKRQSVAFWCNPISGHATLYWYQQILGQGPKLLIQFQNNGVVDDSQLPKDRFSAERLKGVDSTLKIQPAKLEDSAVYLCASSFLGGNTEAFFGQGTRLTVV.

This clonotype occurred a few times. This CDR3 is CASSFTSTGANVLTF. CDR3 nucleotides: TGTGCCAGCAGCTTTACCAGCACTGGGGCCAACGTCCTGACTTTC. The chain employs TRBV7-2 and TRBJ2-6; D is unresolved. Trimming removed 3 bases from V and 2 bases from J, with 8 bases in between. From germline, CDR1 is SGHTA and CDR2 FQGNSA. The CDR3 has 15 residues.

The chain is built from TRBV5-1 and TRBJ1-4; no definite D call. V lost 0 bases to trimming and J lost 0 bases, with 12 bases between them. CDR1 is SGHRS, CDR2 YFSETQ, per germline. This CDR3 spans 17 amino acids. CDR3 in amino acids: CASSLDRGAATNEKLFF. Written as DNA, the CDR3 is TGCGCCAGCAGCTTGGATCGGGGAGCAGCAACTAATGAAAAACTGTTTTTT. Full variable domain (outside the CDR3, taken from reference TRBV5-1 and TRBJ1-4): KAGVTQTPRYLIKTRGQQVTLSCSPISGHRSVSWYQQTPGQGLQFLFEYFSETQRNKGNFPGRFSGRQFSNSRSEMNVSTLELGDSALYLCASSLDRGAATNEKLFFGSGTQLSVL.

This clonotype appeared many times. The chain links TRBV12-3 or TRBV12-4 to TRBJ2-6; no firm D call. The CDR3 sequence is 14 residues long. V was pared by 3 bases and J by 1 base, with 4 bases between. As DNA, the CDR3 is TGTGCCAGCAGTTTCCGGTCTGGGGCCAACGTCCTGACTTTC. Translating it yields CASSFRSGANVLTF.

This clonotype was counted ten times or more. The rearrangement links TRBV28 to TRBJ1-5, with D possibly being TRBD1 (6 bases). V lost 2 bases to trimming and J lost 0 bases, with 14 bases between them. The CDR3 consists of 17 residues. In germline, CDR1 is MDHEN, CDR2 SYDVKM. The CDR3 reads CASSLARGKYSNQPQHF. The CDR3 DNA reads as TGTGCCAGCAGTTTAGCGAGGGGGAAATATAGCAATCAGCCCCAGCATTTT.

A few counts support this clonotype. The chain joins TRBV5-1 to TRBJ2-3; tentative D call: TRBD2 (5 bases). The CDR3 covers 15 residues. V gave up 4 bases and J gave up 6 bases, with 18 bases separating them. Germline loops: CDR1 SGHRS, CDR2 YFSETQ. The CDR3 protein is CASSVARGGQDTQYF. CDR3 DNA: TGCGCCAGCAGCGTCGCTCGGGGTGGTCAGGATACGCAGTATTTT.

This chain links TRBV2 with TRBJ1-5, with a weak D call TRBD1 (6 bases). Germline values: CDR1 SNHLY, CDR2 FYNNEI. CDR3 length: 13 residues. Trimming left V 6 bases short and J 4 bases short, with 10 bases between. In nucleotides, the CDR3 is TGTGCCAGCAGAGGACAGCCTAATCAGCCCCAGCATTTT. This codes for CASRGQPNQPQHF.

The rearrangement uses TRBV3-1 and TRBJ1-2; 9 bases are shared with TRBD1. Trimming took 8 bases from V and 8 from J; bases not matched to a gene: 9. Germline lookup yields CDR1 LGHDT and CDR2 YNNKEL (reference sequence). This CDR3 is built from 13 residues. The CDR3 loop reads CASSRQGVDGYTF. In nucleotides, the CDR3 is TGTGCCAGCTCCCGACAGGGGGTCGACGGCTACACCTTC.

The chain uses TRBV2 and TRBJ2-5; D not resolved. Germline CDR1 and CDR2: SNHLY and FYNNEI. The CDR3 spans 14 residues. Trimming pared 4 bases from V and 3 bases from J, leaving 12 bases between. The CDR3 region has the DNA TGTGCCAGCAGTGGACCGGCTGGAGAAGAGACCCAGTACTTC. This encodes CASSGPAGEETQYF.

This sequence joins TRBV18 and TRBJ2-1; a weak D match, TRBD2 (6 bases). V dropped 2 bases and J dropped 3 bases, with 11 bases sitting between them. Germline loops: CDR1 KGHSH, CDR2 LQKENI. CDR3 length equals 15 residues. The CDR3 sequence: CASSPAEGLYNEQFF. The CDR3 nucleotides read TGTGCCAGCTCACCAGCGGAGGGACTCTACAATGAGCAGTTCTTC.

This clonotype was seen many times. This chain uses TRBV11-1 with TRBJ2-5; 8 nucleotides match TRBD1. Trimming at V came to 5 bases and at J to 2 bases, leaving 7 bases not matched to a gene. CDR3 size: 15 residues. The V gene's germline CDR1 is SGHAT and CDR2 FQDESV (reference sequence). CDR3 amino acids: CASSRSGTGQETQYF. The CDR3 DNA reads as TGTGCCAGCAGCCGTTCCGGGACAGGACAAGAGACCCAGTACTTC.

The chain links TRBV12-3 or TRBV12-4 to TRBJ2-1; D uncertain. V was trimmed by 2 bases and J by 2 bases, leaving 10 bases between them. CDR3 size: 15 residues. The CDR3 region is CASSLTRVTYNEQFF. In DNA, the CDR3 is TGTGCCAGCAGTTTAACCCGGGTTACCTACAATGAGCAGTTCTTC.

This clonotype was observed at least ten times. This chain uses TRBV4-2 with TRBJ2-2; 9 nucleotides align to TRBD2. V gave up 3 bases and J gave up 0 bases; unmatched junction bases: 8. The germline gives CDR1 LGHNA, CDR2 YNFKEQ. The CDR3 runs to 18 residues. The CDR3 region is CASSQRSGGTSNTGELFF. CDR3 nucleotide sequence: TGTGCCAGCAGCCAGAGGAGCGGGGGGACCTCGAACACCGGGGAGCTGTTTTTT.

This clonotype occurred many times. The rearrangement links TRBV3-1 to TRBJ2-1; 7 positions match TRBD2. The germline gives CDR1 LGHDT, CDR2 YNNKEL (reference sequence). V gave up 1 base and J gave up 13 bases; unmatched junction bases: 4. The CDR3 runs 12 residues. CDR3 in DNA: TGTGCCAGCAGCCAAGGAGGGACTATCCAGTTCTTC. Protein: CASSQGGTIQFF.

This clonotype was found many times. The J gene is TRBJ2-3, the V gene TRBV4-3; 9 bases are a match to TRBD2. The trim removed 3 bases at V and 2 bases at J, leaving 6 bases unmatched. The CDR3 has 16 amino acids. CDR1 is LGHNA and CDR2 is YSLEER in the germline V gene. The CDR3 loop is CASSHAGGGPTDTQYF. The CDR3 coding sequence is TGCGCCAGCAGCCATGCGGGGGGGGGTCCCACAGATACGCAGTATTTT.

V usage is TRBV5-1 and J usage is TRBJ1-2, with unresolved D. Trimming removed 4 bases from V and 5 bases from J, with 12 bases in between. The CDR3 sequence is 13 residues long. CDR1 and CDR2 from the germline V gene are SGHRS and YFSETQ. The CDR3 coding sequence is TGCGCCAGCAGCCCGAGGATAAATTATGGCTACACCTTC. It specifies CASSPRINYGYTF.

The chain recombines TRBV12-3 or TRBV12-4 with TRBJ1-2, with D possibly matching TRBD1 (6 bases). The CDR3 contains 14 residues. The germline V and J ends were trimmed by 3 bases and 2 bases, with 10 bases remaining between them. In nucleotides, the CDR3 is TGTGCCAGCAGTTTCCGGGGGCGGAACTATGGCTACACCTTC. As protein: CASSFRGRNYGYTF.

This clonotype was counted a few times. The chain links TRBV4-1 to TRBJ2-7, with 9 bases matching TRBD1. Germline-derived CDR1 and CDR2 are MGHRA and YSYEKL. The CDR3 spans 15 residues. J was trimmed by 2 bases and V by 5 bases; bases with no gene match: 7. The CDR3 protein is CASSAGQGPTYEQYF. CDR3 sequence (DNA): TGCGCCAGCAGCGCGGGACAGGGCCCCACCTACGAGCAGTACTTC.

This clonotype appeared a few times. The rearrangement joins TRBV29-1 to TRBJ2-7; D remains ambiguous. V was cut by 3 bases and J by 2 bases, with 8 bases left in between. In germline, CDR1 is SQVTM, CDR2 ANQGSEA. The CDR3 is 12 residues long. The CDR3 sequence: CSVDNGPYEQYF. The CDR3 nucleotides read TGCAGCGTTGATAACGGACCCTACGAGCAGTACTTC.